A selection of T cell receptor beta chains follows, all from one sample in a study of T cells in Graves' hyperthyroidism and ophthalmopathy. One entry per CDR3 protein, called by TCRdb with MiXCR from the multiplex PCR reads. The data contain some 180,000 distinct CDR3 sequences, about a sixth of them singletons. The specimen sequenced was blood. The receptors come from a woman aged 50 to 60 with Graves' hyperthyroidism. Each CDR3 is given with its conserved first and last residue. D genes are given only for firm matches. Only part of the rows carry a size: once, few, many, or a class if the clone is expanded.

clone_size d_call cdr3_length j_call v_call cdr3_nt cdr3_aa
. . 13 TRBJ1-2 TRBV20-1 TGCAGTGCTAGAGCCGGTCAGGGCATCGGCTACACCTTC CSARAGQGIGYTF
many TRBD2 23 TRBJ2-1 TRBV12-5 TGTGCTAGTGGTTTGGTTCCCTTGGGACTAGCGGGAGGTCCCCCAAGCTCCTACAATGAGCAGTTCTTC CASGLVPLGLAGGPPSSYNEQFF
few . 13 TRBJ1-2 TRBV20-1 TGCAGTGCTGGGGGGGGGATGGACTATGGCTACACCTTC CSAGGGMDYGYTF
many TRBD1 17 TRBJ2-7 TRBV24-1 TGTGCCACCAGCGCCACCCGACAGGGGCAATCACCCTACGAGCAGTACTTC CATSATRQGQSPYEQYF
many TRBD2 15 TRBJ2-3 TRBV4-1 TGCGCCAGCACCTGGACTAGCGGGAGTACAGATACGCAGTATTTT CASTWTSGSTDTQYF
many . 13 TRBJ1-5 TRBV3-1 TGTGCCAGCAGTTTATCCGGTGATCAGCCCCAGCATTTT CASSLSGDQPQHF
many TRBD2 15 TRBJ2-5 TRBV5-1 TGCGCCAGCAGCTTGGAGCTAGCGGTTGAAGAGACCCAGTACTTC CASSLELAVEETQYF
. . 16 TRBJ2-3 TRBV9 TGTGCCAGCAGCTCCACCGGGGGCAGGTTGTCAGATACGCAGTATTTT CASSSTGGRLSDTQYF
. . 13 TRBJ2-5 TRBV10-1 TGCGCCAGCAGTGAGTCCGTCGGGGGGCATCTGGACTTC CASSESVGGHLDF
many TRBD2 16 TRBJ2-3 TRBV6-5 TGTGCCAGCAGTTACTTCTCGAGCGGGGCCTCAGATACGCAGTATTTT CASSYFSSGASDTQYF
few . 13 TRBJ1-5 TRBV14 TGTGCCAGCAGCCAAGATTTGGGCCAGCCCCAGCATTTT CASSQDLGQPQHF
many . 14 TRBJ1-3 TRBV12-3/TRBV12-4 TGTGCCAGCAGTTTGTCGGCCTCTGGAAACACCATATATTTT CASSLSASGNTIYF
many . 13 TRBJ2-7 TRBV20-1 TGCAGTGCTAGAGAGCAGGCCAGATACGAGCAGTACTTC CSAREQARYEQYF
. . 14 TRBJ2-4 TRBV7-9 TGTGCCAGCAGCTTGGTCGGCGTACAAAACATTCAGTACTTC CASSLVGVQNIQYF
few TRBD2 16 TRBJ2-2 TRBV6-1 TGTGCCAGCAGTTGGAAGCGGGGCCCGAACACCGGGGAGCTGTTTTTT CASSWKRGPNTGELFF
. . 16 TRBJ2-1 TRBV11-1 TGTGCCAGCAGCTTAGGGGCGATATGGGATTACAATGAGCAGTTCTTC CASSLGAIWDYNEQFF
. . 16 TRBJ2-6 TRBV19 TGTGCCAGTAGTATTTCCACAGCGTCTGGGGCCAACGTCCTGACTTTC CASSISTASGANVLTF
. . 14 TRBJ2-2 TRBV9 TGTGCCAGCAGCGTAGAAGGGAACACCGGGGAGCTGTTTTTT CASSVEGNTGELFF
many . 20 TRBJ1-5 TRBV28 TGTGCCAGCAGTTTATGGGGGGAAGATGCCAGGGTCGATAGCAATCAGCCCCAGCATTTT CASSLWGEDARVDSNQPQHF
few . 17 TRBJ1-3 TRBV5-1 TGCGCCAGCAGCTCGCCGGGTGCGGACAACTCTGGAAACACCATATATTTT CASSSPGADNSGNTIYF
. . 13 TRBJ1-6 TRBV6-1 TGTGCCACCCATAGGGGTTCCAATTCACCCCTCCACTTT CATHRGSNSPLHF
. . 14 TRBJ1-4 TRBV7-8 TGTGCCAGCAGTCCCCGACAGTTCCGGGAAAAACTGTTTTTT CASSPRQFREKLFF
many TRBD2 15 TRBJ2-3 TRBV20-1 TGCAGTGCTGTACGACTAGCGGGAGTTGCAGATACGCAGTATTTT CSAVRLAGVADTQYF
many TRBD1 18 TRBJ1-4 TRBV6-6 TGTGCCAGCAGTTACTCGAAAGGGACAGGGAGGACTAATGAAAAACTGTTTTTT CASSYSKGTGRTNEKLFF
. . 12 TRBJ2-3 TRBV3-1 TGTGCCAGCAGCCAAGAGGAACATACGCAGTATTTT CASSQEEHTQYF
. TRBD1 13 TRBJ1-2 TRBV24-1 TGTGCCACCAGTGATCGTGGACAGGGCGTCTACACCTTC CATSDRGQGVYTF
many . 13 TRBJ1-2 TRBV20-1 TGCAGTGCTAGAGGGGGCCAGGGTTATGGCTACACCTTC CSARGGQGYGYTF
many TRBD2 18 TRBJ2-1 TRBV6-1 TGTGCCAGCAGTTACACCGCTTCTAGCGGTAGCTCCTACAATGAGCAGTTCTTC CASSYTASSGSSYNEQFF
many TRBD2 17 TRBJ2-1 TRBV29-1 TGCAGCGCCGGAGGGACTAGCGGAGGGAGCTCCTACAATGAGCAGTTCTTC CSAGGTSGGSSYNEQFF
few TRBD2 16 TRBJ2-5 TRBV11-2 TGTGCCAGCAGCTTAGATATACTAGCGGGGAGGGAGACCCAGTACTTC CASSLDILAGRETQYF
many TRBD2 15 TRBJ2-5 TRBV7-3 TGTGCCAGCAGCTTAAACGGGAGGGCCCCCGAGACCCAGTACTTC CASSLNGRAPETQYF
. TRBD2 13 TRBJ2-4 TRBV20-1 TGCAGTGCAGACGAAGGACTAGCAGACATTCAGTACTTC CSADEGLADIQYF
many TRBD1 14 TRBJ2-7 TRBV18 TGTGCCAGCGGCGGACAGGGGGCCGGGTACGAGCAGTACTTC CASGGQGAGYEQYF
many . 15 TRBJ1-2 TRBV7-3 TGTGCCAGCAGCTTAACCCCTGGGGGGGTCGATGGCTACACCTTC CASSLTPGGVDGYTF
. . 14 TRBJ2-1 TRBV18 TGTGCCAGCTCACCACCTGCTGGTTACAATGAGCAGTTCTTC CASSPPAGYNEQFF
. . 12 TRBJ1-2 TRBV7-9 TGTGCCAGCAGCTTCGCTACCCGTGGCTACACCTTC CASSFATRGYTF
many TRBD2 15 TRBJ2-1 TRBV20-1 TGCAGTGCTCACTCCGGGACTAGCGTATACAATGAGCAGTTCTTC CSAHSGTSVYNEQFF
. TRBD1 17 TRBJ2-1 TRBV7-9 TGTGCCAGCAGCTATCAAATCACAGGGGTCGTCTGCAATGAGCAGTTCTTC CASSYQITGVVCNEQFF
. . 13 TRBJ1-1 TRBV19 TGTGCCAGTACTTATAGGGGAAACACTGAAGCTTTCTTT CASTYRGNTEAFF
many . 13 TRBJ1-4 TRBV11-3 TGTGCCAGCGCCAGTGGATCTAATGAAAAACTGTTTTTT CASASGSNEKLFF
. . 16 TRBJ2-1 TRBV6-2/TRBV6-3 TGTGCCAGCAGTTACGAGCCGACAGAGTCCTACAATGAGCAGTTCTTC CASSYEPTESYNEQFF
few . 13 TRBJ2-5 TRBV7-9 TGTGCCAGCAGCTTATTGGGGCACGATACCCAGTACTTC CASSLLGHDTQYF
many . 11 TRBJ1-5 TRBV20-1 TGCAGTGCCGAGGAGGGACAGCCCCAGCATTTT CSAEEGQPQHF
. TRBD1 15 TRBJ1-4 TRBV3-1 TGTGCCAGCAGCGTGACGGGACAGGGCGTCCTCGGACTGTTTTTT CASSVTGQGVLGLFF
. TRBD1 13 TRBJ1-2 TRBV7-8 TGTGCCTCCAGAAGCAGGGGGGACTATGGCTACACCTTC CASRSRGDYGYTF
. TRBD1 17 TRBJ2-7 TRBV2 TGTGCCAGCAGTGACGGACAGGGGGCTTCACCCACCTACGAGCAGTACTTC CASSDGQGASPTYEQYF
few . 14 TRBJ1-3 TRBV29-1 TGCAGCGTTGATTTCTCGGGCGCTGGAAACACCATATATTTT CSVDFSGAGNTIYF
many TRBD2 14 TRBJ2-1 TRBV28 TGTGCCAGCGGTTTTGTAGCGGGAGTCAATGAGCAGTTCTTC CASGFVAGVNEQFF
many . 15 TRBJ2-3 TRBV6-1 TGTGCCAGCAGGGCCGGACTTATTAGCACAGATACGCAGTATTTT CASRAGLISTDTQYF
. TRBD1 15 TRBJ2-7 TRBV27 TGTGCCAGCAGCCAATCACCCGGGACAGGGAACGAGCAGTACTTC CASSQSPGTGNEQYF
many TRBD1 16 TRBJ2-7 TRBV15 TGTGCCACCAGCAGACTTCATAGGGACAGGGTTGACGAGCAGTACTTC CATSRLHRDRVDEQYF